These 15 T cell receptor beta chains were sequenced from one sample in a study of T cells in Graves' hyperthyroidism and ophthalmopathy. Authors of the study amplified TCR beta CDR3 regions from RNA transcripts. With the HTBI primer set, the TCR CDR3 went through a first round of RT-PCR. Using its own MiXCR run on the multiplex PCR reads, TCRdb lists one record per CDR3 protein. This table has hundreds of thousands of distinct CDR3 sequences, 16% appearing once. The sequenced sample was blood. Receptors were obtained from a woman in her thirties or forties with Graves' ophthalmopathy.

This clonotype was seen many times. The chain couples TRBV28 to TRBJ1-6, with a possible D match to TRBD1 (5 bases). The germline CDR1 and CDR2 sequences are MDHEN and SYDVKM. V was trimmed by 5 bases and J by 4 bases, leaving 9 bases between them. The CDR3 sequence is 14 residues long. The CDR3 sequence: CASSQGTYNSPLHF. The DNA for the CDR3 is TGTGCCAGCAGTCAAGGGACGTATAATTCACCCCTCCACTTT.

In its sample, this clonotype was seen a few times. The CDR3 here is CASSFWVWGGEITGELFF. CDR3 nucleotides: TGTGCCAGCAGTTTTTGGGTGTGGGGAGGGGAAATCACCGGGGAGCTGTTTTTT. The rearrangement links TRBV12-3 or TRBV12-4 to TRBJ2-2; 7 bases line up with TRBD2. CDR3 length: 18 residues. After removal of 3 bases from V and 4 bases from J, the junction contained 14 bases not matched to a gene.

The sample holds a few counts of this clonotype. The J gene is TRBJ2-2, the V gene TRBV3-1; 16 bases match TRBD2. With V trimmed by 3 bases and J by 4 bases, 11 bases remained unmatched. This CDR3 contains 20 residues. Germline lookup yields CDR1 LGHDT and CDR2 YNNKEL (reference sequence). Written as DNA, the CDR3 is TGTGCCAGCAGCCAGTCCGGGACTAGCGGGGGGGCCCCGGGCACCGGGGAGCTGTTTTTT. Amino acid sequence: CASSQSGTSGGAPGTGELFF.

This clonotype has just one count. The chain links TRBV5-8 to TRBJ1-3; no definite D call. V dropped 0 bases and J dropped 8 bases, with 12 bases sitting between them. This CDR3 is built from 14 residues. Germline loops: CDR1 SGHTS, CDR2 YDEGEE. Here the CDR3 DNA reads TGTGCCAGCAGCTTGGGCCAGGCCAGAGACACCATATATTTT. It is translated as CASSLGQARDTIYF.

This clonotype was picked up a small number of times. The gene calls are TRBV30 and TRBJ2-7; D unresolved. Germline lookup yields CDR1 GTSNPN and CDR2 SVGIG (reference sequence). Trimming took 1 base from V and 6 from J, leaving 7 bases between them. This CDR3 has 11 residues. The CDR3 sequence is CAWSAKSEQYF. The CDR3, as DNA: TGTGCCTGGAGTGCAAAGAGCGAGCAGTACTTC. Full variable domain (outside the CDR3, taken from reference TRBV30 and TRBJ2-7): SQTIHQWPATLVQPVGSPLSLECTVEGTSNPNLYWYRQAAGRGLQLLFYSVGIGQISSEVPQNLSASRPQDRQFILSSKKLLLSDSGFYLCAWSAKSEQYFGPGTRLTVT.

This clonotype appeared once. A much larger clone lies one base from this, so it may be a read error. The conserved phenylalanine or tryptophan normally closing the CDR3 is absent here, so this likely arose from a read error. The CDR3 DNA reads TGTGCCAGCAGTTCGGGACTGAACACCGGGGAGCTGTTTCTT. It translates to CASSSGLNTGELFL. The V and J genes are TRBV11-2 and TRBJ2-2, with D perhaps TRBD2 (6 bases). The V and J ends lost 6 bases and 1 base respectively, with 9 bases between them. Per the germline V gene, CDR1 is SGHAT and CDR2 is FQNNGV. This CDR3 region has 14 residues.

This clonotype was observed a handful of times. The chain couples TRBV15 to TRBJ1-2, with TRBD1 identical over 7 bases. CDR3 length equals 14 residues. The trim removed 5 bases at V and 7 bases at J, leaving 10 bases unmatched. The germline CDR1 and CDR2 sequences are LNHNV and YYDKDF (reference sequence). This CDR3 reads CATSSRRQGAGYTF. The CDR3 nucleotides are TGTGCCACCAGCTCCCGACGACAGGGCGCTGGCTACACCTTC.

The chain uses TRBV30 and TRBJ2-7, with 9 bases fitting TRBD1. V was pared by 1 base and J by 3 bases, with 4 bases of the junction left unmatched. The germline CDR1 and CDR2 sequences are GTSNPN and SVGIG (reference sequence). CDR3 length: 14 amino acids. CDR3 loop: CAWSAGTGYYEQYF. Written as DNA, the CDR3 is TGTGCCTGGAGTGCCGGGACAGGGTACTACGAGCAGTACTTC.

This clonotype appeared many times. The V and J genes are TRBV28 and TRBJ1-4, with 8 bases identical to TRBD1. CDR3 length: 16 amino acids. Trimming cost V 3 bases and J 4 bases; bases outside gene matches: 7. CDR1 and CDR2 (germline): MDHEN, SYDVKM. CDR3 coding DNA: TGTGCCAGCAGTTTTTTTGCCAGGGGGCATAATGAAAAACTGTTTTTT. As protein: CASSFFARGHNEKLFF.

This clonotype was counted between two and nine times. CDR3 bases: TGTGCCAGCAGTTTCGGGCAGGGTACCTTTCTCCTCCACTTT. Its protein product is CASSFGQGTFLLHF. The chain links TRBV12-3 or TRBV12-4 to TRBJ1-6, with D perhaps TRBD1 (5 bases). CDR3 size: 14 residues. Trimming took off 3 bases at V and 15 bases at J, with 18 bases between the two ends.

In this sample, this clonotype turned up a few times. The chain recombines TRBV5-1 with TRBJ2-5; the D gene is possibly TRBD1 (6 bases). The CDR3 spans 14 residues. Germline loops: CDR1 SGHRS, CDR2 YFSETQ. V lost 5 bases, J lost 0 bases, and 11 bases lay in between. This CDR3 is CASSPQGNQETQYF. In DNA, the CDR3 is TGCGCCAGCAGTCCTCAGGGGAACCAAGAGACCCAGTACTTC.

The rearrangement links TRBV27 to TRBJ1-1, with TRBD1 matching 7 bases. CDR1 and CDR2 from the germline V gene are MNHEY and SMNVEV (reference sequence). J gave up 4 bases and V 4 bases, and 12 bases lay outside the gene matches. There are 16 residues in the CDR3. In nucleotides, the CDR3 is TGTGCCAGCAGTTCCAGAGTTGGAGGGGGCGCCACTGAAGCTTTCTTT. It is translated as CASSSRVGGGATEAFF.

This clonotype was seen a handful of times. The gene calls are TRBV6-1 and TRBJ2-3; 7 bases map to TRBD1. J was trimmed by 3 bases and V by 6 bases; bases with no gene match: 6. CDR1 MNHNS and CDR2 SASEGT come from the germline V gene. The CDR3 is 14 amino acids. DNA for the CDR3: TGTGCCAGCAGGCTCCGGGACAGAACAGATACGCAGTATTTT. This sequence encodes CASRLRDRTDTQYF.

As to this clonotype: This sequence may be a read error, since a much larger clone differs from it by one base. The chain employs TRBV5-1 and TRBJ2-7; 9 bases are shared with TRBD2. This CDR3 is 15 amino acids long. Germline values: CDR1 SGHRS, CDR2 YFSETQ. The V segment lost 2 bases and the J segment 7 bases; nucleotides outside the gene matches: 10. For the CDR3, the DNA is TGCGCCAGCAGCTTCTCTTTTGCGGGAGGGGGTGAGCAGTACTTC. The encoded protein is CASSFSFAGGGEQYF.

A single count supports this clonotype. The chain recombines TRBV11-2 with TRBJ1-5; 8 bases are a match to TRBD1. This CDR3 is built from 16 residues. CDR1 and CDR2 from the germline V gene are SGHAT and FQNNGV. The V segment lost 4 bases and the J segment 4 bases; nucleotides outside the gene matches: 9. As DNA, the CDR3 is TGTGCCAGCAGCTCCCTAGGCAGGGGGCGGAATCAGCCCCAGCATTTT. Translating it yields CASSSLGRGRNQPQHF. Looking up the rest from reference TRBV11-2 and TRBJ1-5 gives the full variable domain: EAGVAQSPRYKIIEKRQSVAFWCNPISGHATLYWYQQILGQGPKLLIQFQNNGVVDDSQLPKDRFSAERLKGVDSTLKIQPAKLEDSAVYLCASSSLGRGRNQPQHFGDGTRLSIL.